Below, one T cell receptor beta chain is given with its context. Its antigen is unknown. The PCR employed 60 Vbeta primers together with 13 Jbeta primers. Sequencing used immunoSEQ multiplex PCR; TCRdb keeps in-frame clones, though not all of them. Counted here are some 65,000 clones, approximately 82% occurring once; the ten biggest clones make up around 3%. The sample originates from a study of cytomegalovirus exposure and HLA in healthy donors. Overall study context: Genetic ancestry analysis placed approximately 78% of the 300 to 500 donors that were genotyped in the Caucasian-associated cluster.

Healthy bone marrow donors made up the donor group. Study observations and caveats: Among TCR beta chains of equal frequency, HLA-associated ones were more clonally expanded in a later analysis. According to the study, 160 or so TCR beta chains were cytomegalovirus-associated.

The sequenced sample was PBMCs. This sequence originates from a girl aged 5 to 17 in good health and CMV-seropositive.

The CDR3 nucleotides are TGCGCCAGCAGCCAAGAGGCCGGACTAGCGGGATTGACAGATACGCAGTATTTT. Encoded protein: CASSQEAGLAGLTDTQYF. This rearrangement joins TRBV4-1 to TRBJ2-3, with 12 bases fitting TRBD2. J was trimmed by 3 bases and V by 0 bases; bases with no gene match: 7. The germline V gene encodes CDR1 MGHRA and CDR2 YSYEKL. The CDR3 runs to 18 residues.